What follows is one TCR beta chain and its context. The data belong to a study of cytomegalovirus exposure and HLA in healthy donors. Study-level background: Later analysis reported that the 110 or so validation repertoires shared the platform of the roughly 630 first-cohort repertoires.

The approximately 120-subject validation cohort, separate from the approximately 670-subject first cohort, included the donors. The data were produced by immunoSEQ multiplex PCR, yet TCRdb's version contains in-frame clones alone and is incomplete. The sample records 80,000 to 95,000 clones, approximately 96% being singletons. CDR3 size: 14 residues. Germline CDR1 SGHRS, CDR2 YFSETQ. The V segment lost 4 bases and the J segment 5 bases; nucleotides outside the gene matches: 7. The sample consisted of PBMCs. This chain connects TRBV5-1 to TRBJ2-3, with TRBD2 identical over 7 bases. The source is a woman between 18 and 29 years old in good health and CMV-seronegative. The CDR3 sequence is CASSPREFVDTQYF. In DNA, the CDR3 is TGCGCCAGCAGCCCGCGGGAGTTCGTAGATACGCAGTATTTT.